The TCR beta chain described here comes from a study of tumor-infiltrating lymphocytes in primary liver carcinoma. Study at large: Aged between 30 and 69 years, the patients were men and women. Among the tumors, stages were T1-T3 N0M0 and sizes about 4.2 to 10 cm.

The V segment lost 1 base and the J segment 2 bases; nucleotides outside the gene matches: 7. Per germline, CDR1 LNHNV and CDR2 YYDKDF (reference sequence). This CDR3 has 17 amino acids. With regard to this clonotype: Its antigen remains unidentified.

Co-extracted RNA and DNA came from roughly 20-30 mg of unsorted bulk tissue. HBV chronically infected the treatment-naive patients. Points from the study as a whole: Tumor-adjacent and tumor-blood pairs displayed less overlap than did pairs of tumor regions.

A primer matching the constant region was used to make TCR beta cDNA from 450 to 500 ng of total RNA. ARM-PCR was slightly modified, and three nested multiplex PCR rounds with it gave rise to the TCR beta libraries. In the first two PCR rounds, TRBV1-TRBV30 forward primers were paired with a C-beta reverse primer, and each round lasted approximately 9 cycles. TCRdb independently ran MiXCR on the multiplex PCR reads; one entry per CDR3 protein. The table has 90,000 to 150,000 distinct CDR3 sequences, around 65% seen once. Sequenced material: tumor-adjacent normal liver tissue. The chain has TRBV15 and TRBJ2-5; 10 bases agree with TRBD1. The receptor's source is a woman aged 60-70 years with primary liver carcinoma and hepatitis B virus infection. CDR3 bases: TGTGCCACCAGCAGAGGACAGGGGGCCTCGGGTCAAGAGACCCAGTACTTC. Its protein product is CATSRGQGASGQETQYF.